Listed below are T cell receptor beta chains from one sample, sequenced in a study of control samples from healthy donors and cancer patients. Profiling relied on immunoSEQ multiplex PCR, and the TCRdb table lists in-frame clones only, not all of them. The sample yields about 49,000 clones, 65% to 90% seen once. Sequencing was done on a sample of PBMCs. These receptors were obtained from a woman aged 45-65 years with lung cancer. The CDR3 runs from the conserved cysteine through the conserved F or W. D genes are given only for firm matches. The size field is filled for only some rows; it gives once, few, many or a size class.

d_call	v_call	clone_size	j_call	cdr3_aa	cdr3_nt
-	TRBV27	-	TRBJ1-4	CASSFATNEKLFF	TGTGCCAGCAGTTTTGCAACTAATGAAAAACTGTTTTTT
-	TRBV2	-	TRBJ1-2	CASSNGGVDYGYTF	TGTGCCAGCAGTAATGGGGGGGTTGACTATGGCTACACCTTC
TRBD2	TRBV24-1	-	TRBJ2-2	CATSDFGGSQGNTGELFF	TGTGCCACCAGTGATTTCGGGGGGTCGCAGGGAAACACCGGGGAGCTGTTTTTT
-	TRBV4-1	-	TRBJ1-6	CASSQEIGNSPLHF	TGCGCCAGCAGCCAAGAGATCGGAAATTCACCCCTCCACTTT
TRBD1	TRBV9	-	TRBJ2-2	CASSHAAGGLTGELFF	TGTGCCAGCAGCCATGCAGCAGGGGGTCTCACCGGGGAGCTGTTTTTT
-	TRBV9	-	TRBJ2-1	CASSASPYNEQFF	TGTGCCAGCAGCGCCTCTCCCTACAATGAGCAGTTCTTC
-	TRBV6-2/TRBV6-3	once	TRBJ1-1	CASSYSRGGTEAFF	TGTGCCAGCAGTTACTCGAGAGGGGGCACTGAAGCTTTCTTT
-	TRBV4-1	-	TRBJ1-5	CASSQPLGLMINQPQHF	TGCGCCAGCAGCCAACCCCTGGGACTGATGATCAATCAGCCCCAGCATTTT
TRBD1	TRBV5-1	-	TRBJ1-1	CASRGTLQGLDTEAFF	TGCGCCAGCAGAGGTACCTTACAGGGGTTGGACACTGAAGCTTTCTTT
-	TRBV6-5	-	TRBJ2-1	CASSTRLGVEQFF	TGTGCCAGCAGTACCCGCCTAGGGGTTGAGCAGTTCTTC
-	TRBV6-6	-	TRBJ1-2	CASSPDGYYGYTF	TGTGCCAGCAGTCCCGACGGCTACTATGGCTACACCTTC
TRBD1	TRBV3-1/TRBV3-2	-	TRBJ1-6	CASSLRQGANSPLHF	TGTGCCAGCAGCCTACGACAGGGGGCTAATTCACCCCTCCACTTT
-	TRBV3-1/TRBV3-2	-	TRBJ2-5	CASSQDRGQDSRETQYF	TGTGCCAGCAGCCAAGATAGGGGCCAGGACAGTCGAGAGACCCAGTACTTC
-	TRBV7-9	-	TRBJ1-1	CASSLGGGLNTEAFF	TGTGCCAGCAGCTTGGGGGGAGGGCTGAACACTGAAGCTTTCTTT
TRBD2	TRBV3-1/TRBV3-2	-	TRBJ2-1	CASSLGLVDEQFF	TGTGCCAGCAGCCTGGGACTAGTTGATGAGCAGTTCTTC
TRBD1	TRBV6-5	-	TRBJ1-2	CASSWNQGAGGYTF	TGTGCCAGCAGTTGGAACCAGGGGGCGGGAGGCTACACCTTC
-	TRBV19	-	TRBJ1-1	CASSSPMGGAFF	TGTGCCAGTAGTTCACCGATGGGCGGGGCTTTCTTT
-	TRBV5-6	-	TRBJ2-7	CASSLISSYEQYF	TGTGCCAGCAGCTTGATCAGCTCCTACGAGCAGTACTTC
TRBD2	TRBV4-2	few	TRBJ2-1	CASSPLRGLAGPENNEQFF	TGTGCCAGCAGCCCCCTAAGAGGACTAGCGGGGCCCGAAAACAATGAGCAGTTCTTC
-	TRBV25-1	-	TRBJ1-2	CASSEPGRGYGYTF	TGTGCCAGCAGTGAACCAGGACGGGGCTATGGCTACACCTTC
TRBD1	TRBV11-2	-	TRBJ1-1	CASSYRTGYYGNTEAFF	TGTGCCAGCAGCTATCGGACAGGGTATTATGGGAACACTGAAGCTTTCTTT
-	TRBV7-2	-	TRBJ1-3	CASSPTGAGNTIYF	TGTGCCAGCAGCCCCACAGGTGCTGGAAACACCATATATTTT
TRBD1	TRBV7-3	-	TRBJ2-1	CASSTGGGINEQFF	TGTGCCAGCTCGACAGGGGGCGGAATAAATGAGCAGTTCTTC
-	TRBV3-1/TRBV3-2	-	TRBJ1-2	CASSQGRVANYGYTF	TGTGCCAGCAGCCAAGGTCGTGTTGCTAACTATGGCTACACCTTC
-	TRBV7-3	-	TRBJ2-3	CASSGWSTDTQYF	TGTGCCAGCAGCGGGTGGAGCACAGATACGCAGTATTTT
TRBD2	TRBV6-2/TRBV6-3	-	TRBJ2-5	CASSSFSLAGRRGGAQYF	TGTGCCAGCAGCTCCTTCTCACTAGCGGGGCGGCGGGGCGGGGCCCAGTACTTC
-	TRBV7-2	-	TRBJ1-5	CASSLGGQPQHF	TGTGCCAGCAGCTTAGGAGGGCAGCCCCAGCATTTT